This entry features one T cell receptor beta chain sequence. This entry comes from a study of blood T cell repertoires in COVID-19. Study-wide context: The United States, Italy and Spain supplied acute and convalescent COVID-19 samples.

The CDR3 sequence is 14 residues long. Germline lookup yields CDR1 SQVTM and CDR2 ANQGSEA. Unmatched junction bases numbered 5, after V lost 3 bases and J lost 3 bases. Authors' processing steps: The authors estimated nucleated cell counts from reference gene primer amplification. Generated by immunoSEQ multiplex PCR, the TCRdb table keeps only in-frame clones and is missing some. V, J and clone size are taken as reported in that table, and D and trimming were inferred from the DNA itself. The sample has about 260,000 clones, roughly 86% seen once. Sequencing was done on a sample of peripheral blood. The chain recombines TRBV29-1 with TRBJ2-1; 7 bases map to TRBD2. The sequence came from a man aged 35 to 55 who had recovered from COVID-19. Here the CDR3 DNA reads TGCAGCGTTGATGTGGCGGGAGTCTACAATGAGCAGTTCTTC. It yields the protein CSVDVAGVYNEQFF.